The 14 T cell receptor beta chains listed next were all sequenced from one sample in a study of CD8 T cells in ankylosing spondylitis. TCRdb used MiXCR to reprocess the 5' RACE reads, holding one entry per CDR3 protein. There are 250,000 to 400,000 distinct CDR3 sequences in the sample; approximately 10% occur only once, and 8% to 9.5% lies in the top ten. The sequencing input was blood, either unsorted or a sorted T cell fraction (not recorded which). All receptors derive from a female donor with ankylosing spondylitis or in good health (not recorded which).

This clonotype has a count of ten or more. This chain links TRBV9 with TRBJ2-6; D not certain. The CDR3 is 15 residues long. Per the germline V gene, CDR1 is SGDLS and CDR2 is YYNGEE. The V end was cut by 0 bases, the J end by 2 bases, with 6 bases between. The CDR3 sequence: CASSVGPAGANVLTF. CDR3 sequence (DNA): TGTGCCAGCAGCGTAGGGCCTGCTGGGGCCAACGTCCTGACTTTC. The whole variable domain, remainder taken from reference TRBV9 and TRBJ2-6, is DSGVTQTPKHLITATGQRVTLRCSPRSGDLSVYWYQQSLDQGLQFLIQYYNGEERAKGNILERFSAQQFPDLHSELNLSSLELGDSALYFCASSVGPAGANVLTFGAGSRLTVL.

This clonotype has only a few counts. The chain uses TRBV5-1 and TRBJ1-1, with TRBD1 as a possible D gene (5 bases). CDR3 length: 15 amino acids. Germline CDR1 and CDR2: SGHRS and YFSETQ. Trimming left V 3 bases short and J 2 bases short, with 14 bases between. The CDR3 loop is CASSYKTDSNTEAFF. As DNA, the CDR3 is TGCGCCAGCAGCTATAAGACAGACTCTAACACTGAAGCTTTCTTT.

This chain connects TRBV11-2 to TRBJ2-3; 8 bases match TRBD2. Germline V gene sequence: CDR1 SGHAT, CDR2 FQNNGV. The CDR3 is 19 residues long. V lost 7 bases, J lost 6 bases, and 24 bases stayed unmatched. DNA for the CDR3: TGTGCCAGCACCTGGACGCCCAGGGGTAGCGGGGCCGATGTGGATACGCAGTATTTT. It translates to CASTWTPRGSGADVDTQYF.

This clonotype was counted ten times or more. The V call is TRBV20-1, the J call TRBJ1-4; 9 bases map to TRBD1. The germline V gene encodes CDR1 DFQATT and CDR2 SNEGSKA (reference sequence). With 2 bases clipped from V and 7 bases from J, the junction kept 5 bases outside the gene matches. This CDR3 has 14 amino acids. The CDR3 DNA is TGCAGTGCTAGACGAGGACAGGGGAGTGAAAAACTGTTTTTT. It translates to CSARRGQGSEKLFF.

This clonotype was counted at least ten times. V gene TRBV5-1 combines with J gene TRBJ1-3; D is unclear. CDR1 SGHRS and CDR2 YFSETQ come from the germline V gene. The CDR3 has 16 residues. The V end lost 3 bases, the J end lost 3 bases, and 16 bases lay between the germline ends. This chain's CDR3 is CASSSRTQDYGNTIYF. The CDR3 bases are TGCGCCAGCAGCTCCAGGACTCAGGATTATGGAAACACCATATATTTT.

V is TRBV20-1 and J is TRBJ2-2, with 7 bases lining up with TRBD2. Unmatched junction bases numbered 5, after V lost 2 bases and J lost 2 bases. Per the germline V gene, CDR1 is DFQATT and CDR2 is SNEGSKA (reference sequence). CDR3 length: 15 residues. The CDR3: CSARPGGGNTGELFF. CDR3 DNA sequence: TGCAGTGCTAGACCAGGCGGGGGAAACACCGGGGAGCTGTTTTTT.

At least ten counts were recorded for this clonotype. The V call is TRBV20-1, the J call TRBJ2-7; 11 bases line up with TRBD2. The length of the CDR3 is 14 residues. The J segment lost 2 bases and the V segment lost 4 bases, leaving 4 bases of the junction unmatched. Germline loops: CDR1 DFQATT, CDR2 SNEGSKA (reference sequence). The CDR3 DNA sequence: TGCAGTGCTATACTAGCGGGAGCCGCCTACGAGCAGTACTTC. The encoded protein is CSAILAGAAYEQYF.

This clonotype showed up just a few times. The chain carries TRBV5-1 and TRBJ1-1; D is ambiguous. The V end was cut by 0 bases, the J end by 9 bases, with 15 bases between. The CDR3 totals 14 residues. The germline V gene has CDR1 SGHRS and CDR2 YFSETQ. The DNA of the CDR3 is TGCGCCAGCAGCTTGGGTCCAGGTCCCAATCAAGCTTTCTTT. Its translation is CASSLGPGPNQAFF.

This clonotype was counted ten times or more. The chain joins TRBV5-1 to TRBJ2-4, with D unclear. V was shortened by 0 bases and J by 7 bases, with 11 bases between the two germline ends. CDR1 is SGHRS and CDR2 is YFSETQ in the germline V gene. The CDR3 is made up of 14 amino acids. The CDR3: CASSLDSFRNIQYF. Here the CDR3 DNA reads TGCGCCAGCAGCTTGGATTCATTTAGGAACATTCAGTACTTC.

This clonotype was counted many times. The CDR3, as DNA: TGTGCCAGCAGCCGACCGTTAGAGACCCAGTACTTC. Translating it yields CASSRPLETQYF. The V call is TRBV28, the J call TRBJ2-5; D is ambiguous. Per the germline V gene, CDR1 is MDHEN and CDR2 is SYDVKM. The V end lost 6 bases, the J end lost 4 bases, and 9 bases lay between the germline ends. This CDR3 is built from 12 residues.

This clonotype showed up many times. The V and J genes are TRBV5-1 and TRBJ2-3, with no clear D. CDR1 and CDR2 from the germline V gene are SGHRS and YFSETQ. The V end was cut by 3 bases, the J end by 0 bases, with 2 bases between. The CDR3 is 12 amino acids. CDR3 nucleotides: TGCGCCAGCAGCTACAGCACAGATACGCAGTATTTT. Translation gives CASSYSTDTQYF.

Ten or more counts support this clonotype. The rearrangement links TRBV10-2 to TRBJ2-2, with D perhaps given as TRBD1 or TRBD2 (5 bases each). This CDR3 contains 13 residues. V lost 2 bases and J lost 7, with 8 bases in between. The germline V gene encodes CDR1 WSHSY and CDR2 SAAADI. CDR3 sequence: CASSEGTHGELFF. In DNA form, the CDR3 reads TGCGCCAGCAGTGAGGGGACCCACGGGGAGCTGTTTTTT.

The sample holds many counts of this clonotype. The rearrangement links TRBV7-6 to TRBJ1-2, with D possibly TRBD1 on 5 matching bases. Germline V gene lookup returns CDR1 SGHVS and CDR2 FNYEAQ. This CDR3 comprises 15 residues. The ends were cut back, 4 bases at V and 1 base at J, with 13 bases in the middle. CDR3 residues: CASSSLEGINYGYTF. CDR3 sequence (DNA): TGTGCCAGCAGCTCTCTCGAGGGGATTAACTATGGCTACACCTTC.

The rearrangement uses TRBV15 and TRBJ2-7; possibly TRBD2 for D (6 bases). With 0 bases removed from V and 4 bases from J, the gap between germline ends came to 10 bases. Germline CDR1 and CDR2: LNHNV and YYDKDF (reference sequence). This CDR3 comprises 14 residues. The CDR3 sequence is CATSRDFRGYEQYF. In DNA, the CDR3 is TGTGCCACCAGCAGAGATTTTCGGGGGTACGAGCAGTACTTC.